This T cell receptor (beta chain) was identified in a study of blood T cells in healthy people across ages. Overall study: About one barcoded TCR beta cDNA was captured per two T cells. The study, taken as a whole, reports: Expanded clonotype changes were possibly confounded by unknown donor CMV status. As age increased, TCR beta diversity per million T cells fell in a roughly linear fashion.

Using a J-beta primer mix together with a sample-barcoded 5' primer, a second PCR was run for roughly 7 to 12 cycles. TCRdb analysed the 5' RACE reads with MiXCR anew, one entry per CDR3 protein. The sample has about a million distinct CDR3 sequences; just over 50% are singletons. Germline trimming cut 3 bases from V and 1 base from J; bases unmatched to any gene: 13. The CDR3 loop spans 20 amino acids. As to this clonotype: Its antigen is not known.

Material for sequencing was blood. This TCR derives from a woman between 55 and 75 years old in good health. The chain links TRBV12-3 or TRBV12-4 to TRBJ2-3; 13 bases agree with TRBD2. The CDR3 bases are TGTGCCAGCAGTTTCTGGACAGGAGGGACTAGCGGGGACGGCACAGATACGCAGTATTTT. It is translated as CASSFWTGGTSGDGTDTQYF.